The rows below give T cell receptor beta chains drawn from one sample of a study of cytomegalovirus exposure and HLA in healthy donors. TCRdb's table, derived via immunoSEQ multiplex PCR, lists solely in-frame clones and lacks some. Among 180,000 or so clones, under 80% were seen once, and the ten largest hold 2% to 2.5%. Sequencing was performed on PBMCs. The receptors here all came from a woman in her thirties in good health and CMV-seropositive. Both conserved end residues are part of each CDR3. Fields, in order: J gene, clone size, D gene, V gene, CDR3 DNA, CDR3 protein. D genes are given only for firm matches. Some rows mark clone size as missing; the rest say once, few, many or name a class of expanded clone.

j_gene: TRBJ1-4; abundance: few; d_gene: -; v_gene: TRBV28; CDR3nt: TGTGCCAGCAGTTTAGGGCCAGATGAAAAACTGTTTTTT; CDR3aa: CASSLGPDEKLFF
j_gene: TRBJ1-3; abundance: -; d_gene: -; v_gene: TRBV10-3; CDR3nt: TGTGCCTACGGCCGAGAGGGTGGGATATATTTT; CDR3aa: CAYGREGGIYF
j_gene: TRBJ2-5; abundance: -; d_gene: -; v_gene: TRBV11-3; CDR3nt: TGTGCCAGCAGCTTAGGGGCAGTCCAAGAGACCCAGTACTTC; CDR3aa: CASSLGAVQETQYF
j_gene: TRBJ2-4; abundance: -; d_gene: TRBD1; v_gene: TRBV18; CDR3nt: TGTGCCAGCGCGACAGGGGACGGCATGGACATTCAGTACTTC; CDR3aa: CASATGDGMDIQYF
j_gene: TRBJ1-5; abundance: -; d_gene: TRBD1; v_gene: TRBV11-2; CDR3nt: TGTGCCAGCAGCTCGACAGGGGTAGGTCAGCCCCAGCATTTT; CDR3aa: CASSSTGVGQPQHF
j_gene: TRBJ1-4; abundance: -; d_gene: -; v_gene: TRBV7-9; CDR3nt: TGTGCCAGCAGCCCGATCGGGATTGAAAAACTGTTTTTT; CDR3aa: CASSPIGIEKLFF
j_gene: TRBJ2-7; abundance: -; d_gene: TRBD1; v_gene: TRBV4-1; CDR3nt: TGCGCCAGCAGCCATCTCAAGACAGGGGACTACGAGCAGTACTTC; CDR3aa: CASSHLKTGDYEQYF
j_gene: TRBJ1-3; abundance: -; d_gene: TRBD1; v_gene: TRBV4-3; CDR3nt: TGCGCCAGCTCCTGGACAGGGGAAAGAAACACCATATATTTT; CDR3aa: CASSWTGERNTIYF
j_gene: TRBJ1-2; abundance: -; d_gene: TRBD1; v_gene: TRBV5-4; CDR3nt: TGTGCCAGCAGCGCAGACAGGGGGGATCGCTACACCTTC; CDR3aa: CASSADRGDRYTF
j_gene: TRBJ1-2; abundance: once; d_gene: -; v_gene: TRBV7-6; CDR3nt: TGTGCCAGCAGCCCCCTGGGAGGGGGGTCCTATGGCTACACCTTC; CDR3aa: CASSPLGGGSYGYTF
j_gene: TRBJ1-1; abundance: -; d_gene: -; v_gene: TRBV7-8; CDR3nt: TGTGCCAGCAGCTTAAATCCGGAGCTCGAAAACTTTGGAACGAACACTGAAGCTTTCTTT; CDR3aa: CASSLNPELENFGTNTEAFF
j_gene: TRBJ2-2; abundance: -; d_gene: TRBD1; v_gene: TRBV28; CDR3nt: TGTGCCAGCAGTTCCGGGACAGGGCTAAACACCGGGGAGCTGTTTTTT; CDR3aa: CASSSGTGLNTGELFF
j_gene: TRBJ1-2; abundance: -; d_gene: TRBD1; v_gene: TRBV7-9; CDR3nt: TGTGCCAGCAGCATGCGGACAGGGGTCCCCACTGCCCTGGGCTACACCTTC; CDR3aa: CASSMRTGVPTALGYTF
j_gene: TRBJ1-1; abundance: -; d_gene: TRBD1; v_gene: TRBV10-1; CDR3nt: TGCGCCAGCAGCGAGACAGGGGTCGAAAAAGCTTTCTTT; CDR3aa: CASSETGVEKAFF
j_gene: TRBJ2-1; abundance: few; d_gene: TRBD2; v_gene: TRBV7-9; CDR3nt: TGTGCCAGCAGCTTAGCTCTCGTCGGGGGGGCCGGTGGCAATGAGCAGTTCTTC; CDR3aa: CASSLALVGGAGGNEQFF
j_gene: TRBJ2-2; abundance: once; d_gene: -; v_gene: TRBV11-2; CDR3nt: TGTGCCAGCAGTCAGAACACCGGGGAGCTGTTTTTT; CDR3aa: CASSQNTGELFF
j_gene: TRBJ2-2; abundance: once; d_gene: -; v_gene: TRBV9; CDR3nt: TGTGCCAGCAGCGTCATGAACACCGGGGAGCTGTTTTTT; CDR3aa: CASSVMNTGELFF
j_gene: TRBJ2-5; abundance: -; d_gene: -; v_gene: TRBV5-1; CDR3nt: TGCGCCAGCAGCCCACGGGGGTGGGAACAAGAGACCCAGTACTTC; CDR3aa: CASSPRGWEQETQYF
j_gene: TRBJ2-5; abundance: -; d_gene: TRBD1; v_gene: TRBV5-6; CDR3nt: TGTGCCTGCAGTCTAGGGACAGGGCAACTCCAAGAGACCCAGTACTTC; CDR3aa: CACSLGTGQLQETQYF
j_gene: TRBJ1-2; abundance: few; d_gene: TRBD1; v_gene: TRBV27; CDR3nt: TGTGCCAGCAGTCCGTGGACAGGGGCAAGGGGTAACTATGGCTACACCTTC; CDR3aa: CASSPWTGARGNYGYTF
j_gene: TRBJ2-3; abundance: -; d_gene: -; v_gene: TRBV15; CDR3nt: TGTGCCACCAGCAGAGAGGGTGCAGGGGGCACAGATACGCAGTATTTT; CDR3aa: CATSREGAGGTDTQYF
j_gene: TRBJ2-7; abundance: -; d_gene: -; v_gene: TRBV2; CDR3nt: TGTGCCAGCAGTTCGGGACACCTCTACGAGCAGTACTTC; CDR3aa: CASSSGHLYEQYF